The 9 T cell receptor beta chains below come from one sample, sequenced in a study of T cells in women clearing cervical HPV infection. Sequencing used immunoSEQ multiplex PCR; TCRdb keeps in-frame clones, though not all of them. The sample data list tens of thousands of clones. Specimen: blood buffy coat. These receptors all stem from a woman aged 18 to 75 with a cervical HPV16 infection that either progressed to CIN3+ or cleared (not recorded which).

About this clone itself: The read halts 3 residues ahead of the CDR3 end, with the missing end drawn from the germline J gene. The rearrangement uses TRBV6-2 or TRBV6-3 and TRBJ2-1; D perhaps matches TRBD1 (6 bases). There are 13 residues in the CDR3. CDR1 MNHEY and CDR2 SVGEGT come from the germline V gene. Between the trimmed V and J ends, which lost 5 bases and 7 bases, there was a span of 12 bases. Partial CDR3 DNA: TGTGCCAGCAGTCAACTTAGGGGGAATGAG. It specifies CASSQLRGNE. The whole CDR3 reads CASSQLRGNEQFF.

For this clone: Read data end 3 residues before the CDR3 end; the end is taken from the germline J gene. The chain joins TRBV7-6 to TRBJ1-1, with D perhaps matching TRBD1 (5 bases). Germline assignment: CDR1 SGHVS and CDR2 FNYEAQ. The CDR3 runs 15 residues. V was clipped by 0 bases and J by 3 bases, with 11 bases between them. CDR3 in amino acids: CASSLAQNRYTEAFF. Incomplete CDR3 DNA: TGTGCCAGCAGCTTAGCGCAGAACAGGTACACTGAA.

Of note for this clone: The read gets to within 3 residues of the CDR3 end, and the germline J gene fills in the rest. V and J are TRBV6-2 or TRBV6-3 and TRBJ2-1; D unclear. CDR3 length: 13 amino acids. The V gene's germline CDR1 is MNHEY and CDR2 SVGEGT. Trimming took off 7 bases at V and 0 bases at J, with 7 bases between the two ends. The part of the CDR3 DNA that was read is TGTGCCAGCACCTCCCGCTCCTACAATGAG. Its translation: CASTSRSYNE. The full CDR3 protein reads CASTSRSYNEQFF.

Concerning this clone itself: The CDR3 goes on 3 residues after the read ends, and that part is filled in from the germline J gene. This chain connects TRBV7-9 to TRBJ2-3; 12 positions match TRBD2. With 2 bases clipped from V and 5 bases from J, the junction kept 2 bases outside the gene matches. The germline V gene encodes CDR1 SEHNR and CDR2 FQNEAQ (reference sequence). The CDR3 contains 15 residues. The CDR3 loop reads CASSLTLAGGDTQYF. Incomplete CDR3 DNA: TGTGCCAGCAGCTTAACACTAGCGGGAGGAGATACG. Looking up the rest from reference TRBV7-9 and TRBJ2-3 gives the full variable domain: DTGVSQNPRHKITKRGQNVTFRCDPISEHNRLYWYRQTLGQGPEFLTYFQNEAQLEKSRLLSDRFSAERPKGSFSTLEIQRTEQGDSAMYLCASSLTLAGGDTQYFGPGTRLTVL.

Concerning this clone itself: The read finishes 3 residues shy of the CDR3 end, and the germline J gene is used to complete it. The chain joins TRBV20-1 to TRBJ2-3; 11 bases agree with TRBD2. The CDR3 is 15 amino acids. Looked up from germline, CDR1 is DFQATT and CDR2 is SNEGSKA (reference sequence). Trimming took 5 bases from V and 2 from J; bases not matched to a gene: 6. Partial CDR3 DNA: TGCAGTGCTCAATCTAGCGGGGGGCACACAGATACG. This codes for CSAQSSGGHTDT. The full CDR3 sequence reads CSAQSSGGHTDTQYF.

Incomplete CDR3 DNA: TGTGCCAGCAGTCCCTACCCTAGCGGGAGGGCTTCTGACGAG. It specifies CASSPYPSGRASDE. The CDR3 in full is CASSPYPSGRASDEQYF. The V gene is TRBV28, the J gene TRBJ2-7; 12 bases align to TRBD2. The read stops 3 residues short of the end of the CDR3; the missing end is completed from the germline J gene. The CDR3 has 17 amino acids. V shed 5 bases and J 5 bases; nucleotides not matched to a gene: 13. The germline gives CDR1 MDHEN, CDR2 SYDVKM.

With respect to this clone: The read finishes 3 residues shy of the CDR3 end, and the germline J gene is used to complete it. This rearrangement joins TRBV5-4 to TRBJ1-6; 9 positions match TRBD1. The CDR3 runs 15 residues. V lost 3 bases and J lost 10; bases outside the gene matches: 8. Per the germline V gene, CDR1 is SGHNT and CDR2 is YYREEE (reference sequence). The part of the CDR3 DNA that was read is TGTGCCAGCAGCTGGCGGGACAGGGAGAACTCACCC. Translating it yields CASSWRDRENSP. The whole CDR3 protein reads CASSWRDRENSPLHF.

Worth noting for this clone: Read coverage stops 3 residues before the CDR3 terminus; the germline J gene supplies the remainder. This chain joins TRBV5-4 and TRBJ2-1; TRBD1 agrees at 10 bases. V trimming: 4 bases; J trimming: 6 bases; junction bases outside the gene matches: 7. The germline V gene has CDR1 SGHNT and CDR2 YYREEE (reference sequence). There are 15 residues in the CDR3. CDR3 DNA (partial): TGTGCCAGCAGCATGGGGGGACAGGGGTCCAATGAG. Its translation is CASSMGGQGSNE. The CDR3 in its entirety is CASSMGGQGSNEQFF.

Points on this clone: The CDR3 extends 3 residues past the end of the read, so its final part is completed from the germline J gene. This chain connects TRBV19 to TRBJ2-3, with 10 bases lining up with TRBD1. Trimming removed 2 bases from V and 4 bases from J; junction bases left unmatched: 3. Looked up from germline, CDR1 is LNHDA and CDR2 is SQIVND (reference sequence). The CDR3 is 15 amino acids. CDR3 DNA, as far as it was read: TGTGCCAGTAGTATAAAGACAGGGGGCCCAGATACG. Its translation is CASSIKTGGPDT. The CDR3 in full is CASSIKTGGPDTQYF.